These 2 T cell receptor beta chains came from one sample sequenced in a study of T-cell reconstitution after alpha-beta-depleted transplantation in children. A TCRbeta library incorporating unique molecular identifiers was prepared. TCRdb reanalysed the PCR reads using MiXCR and keeps one entry per CDR3 protein. The data show around 440,000 distinct CDR3 sequences, 15% to 20% seen once. The input for sequencing was PBMCs, mostly from graft donor cells, taken 360 days after TCRalphabeta/CD19-depleted stem cell transplant. These TCRs come from a boy less than two years old who had a stem cell transplant for Wiskott-Aldrich syndrome, so the T cells may come from the graft donor.

This clonotype came up once. The rearrangement joins TRBV7-9 to TRBJ2-7; possible D gene TRBD2, 6 bases. CDR1 and CDR2 (germline): SEHNR, FQNEAQ (reference sequence). The length of the CDR3 is 15 residues. Trimming removed 2 bases from V and 3 bases from J, with 14 bases in between. CDR3 in DNA: TGTGCCAGCAGCTTAATCCCAGGGACTGTCTACGAGCAGTACTTC. Amino acids: CASSLIPGTVYEQYF. The full variable domain, rest sourced from reference TRBV7-9 and TRBJ2-7, is DTGVSQNPRHKITKRGQNVTFRCDPISEHNRLYWYRQTLGQGPEFLTYFQNEAQLEKSRLLSDRFSAERPKGSFSTLEIQRTEQGDSAMYLCASSLIPGTVYEQYFGPGTRLTVT.

This clonotype was observed a handful of times. V is TRBV7-9 and J is TRBJ2-1, with D perhaps TRBD1 or TRBD2 (6 bases each). The V end lost 9 bases, the J end lost 4 bases, and 16 bases lay between the germline ends. The CDR3 sequence is 14 residues long. From germline, CDR1 is SEHNR and CDR2 FQNEAQ (reference sequence). CDR3 DNA: TGTGCCAGTCGGGGGCTCCTCCTTTACAATGAGCAGTTCTTC. It yields the protein CASRGLLLYNEQFF.